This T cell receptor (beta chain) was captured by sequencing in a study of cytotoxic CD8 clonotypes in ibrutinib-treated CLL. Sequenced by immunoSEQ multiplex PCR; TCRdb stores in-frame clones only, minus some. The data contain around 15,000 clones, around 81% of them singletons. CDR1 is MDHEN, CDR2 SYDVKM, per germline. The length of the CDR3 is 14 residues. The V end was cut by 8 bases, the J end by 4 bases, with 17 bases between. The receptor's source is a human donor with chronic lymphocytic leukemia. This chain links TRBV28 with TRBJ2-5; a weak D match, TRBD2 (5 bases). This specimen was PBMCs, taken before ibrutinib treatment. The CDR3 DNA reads TGTGCCAGCTCAACCCAAGGCGGAGGAGAGACCCAGTACTTC. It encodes CASSTQGGGETQYF.